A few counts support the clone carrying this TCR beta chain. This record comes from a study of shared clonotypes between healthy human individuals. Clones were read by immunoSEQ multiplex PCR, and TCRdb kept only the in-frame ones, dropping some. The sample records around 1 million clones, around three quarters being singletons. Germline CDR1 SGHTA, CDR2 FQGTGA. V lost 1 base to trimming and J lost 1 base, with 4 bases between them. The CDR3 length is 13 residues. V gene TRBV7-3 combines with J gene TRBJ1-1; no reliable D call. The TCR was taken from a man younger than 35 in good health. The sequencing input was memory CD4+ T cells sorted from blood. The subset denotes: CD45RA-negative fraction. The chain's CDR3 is CASSLIANTEAFF. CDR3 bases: TGTGCCAGCAGCTTAATCGCGAACACTGAAGCTTTCTTT.